The next 32 T cell receptor beta chains were all read from a single sample in a study of blood T cell repertoires in COVID-19. Generated by immunoSEQ multiplex PCR, the TCRdb table keeps only in-frame clones and is missing some. The sample contains approximately 15,000 clones, about 89% of which appear only once. The sequenced sample was peripheral blood. Receptor source: a human donor in a cohort sampled during active COVID-19.

V is TRBV18 and J is TRBJ1-2; D remains ambiguous. The germline gives CDR1 KGHSH, CDR2 LQKENI. The CDR3 spans 16 residues. V lost 1 base to trimming and J lost 4 bases, with 16 bases between them. The CDR3 nucleotides are TGTGCCAGCTCACCACTTAAGGGTTCGGGGATCTATGGCTACACCTTC. It codes for CASSPLKGSGIYGYTF.

CDR3 sequence: CASSLGQGAGGYTF. In DNA form, the CDR3 reads TGCGCCAGCAGCTTGGGACAGGGGGCAGGAGGCTACACCTTC. This sequence joins TRBV5-1 and TRBJ1-2, with TRBD1 matching over 10 bases. Germline V CDR1 and CDR2: SGHRS, YFSETQ. The CDR3 has 14 residues. J gave up 8 bases and V 0 bases, and 4 bases lay outside the gene matches.

Here the CDR3 DNA reads TGTGCCAGCAGCCCAGGGGGAACCGCAGATACGCAGTATTTT. Translation: CASSPGGTADTQYF. The chain carries TRBV7-2 and TRBJ2-3; 7 bases map to TRBD1. Germline loops: CDR1 SGHTA, CDR2 FQGNSA. The CDR3 spans 14 residues. V was clipped by 5 bases and J by 4 bases; unmatched bases: 6.

In this sample, this clone turned up once. The J gene is TRBJ2-5, the V gene TRBV19; D is perhaps TRBD1 (6 bases). V was trimmed by 1 base and J by 5 bases, leaving 8 bases between them. Germline V CDR1 and CDR2: LNHDA, SQIVND (reference sequence). The CDR3 is 13 residues long. The CDR3 DNA reads TGTGCCAGTAGTATAGGTCAGGGGGAGACCCAGTACTTC. Translating it yields CASSIGQGETQYF.

The rearrangement joins TRBV30 to TRBJ2-1; tentatively, D is TRBD1 (5 bases). Trimming left V 3 bases short and J 1 base short, with 10 bases between. CDR1 GTSNPN and CDR2 SVGIG come from the germline V gene (reference sequence). The CDR3 length is 14 residues. For the CDR3, the DNA is TGTGCCTGGAGATCTAGGGGATCCTACAATGAGCAGTTCTTC. Translated, it gives CAWRSRGSYNEQFF.

V usage is TRBV6-5 and J usage is TRBJ1-6, with D unresolved. Germline V lookup: CDR1 MNHEY, CDR2 SVGAGI. The CDR3 loop spans 15 amino acids. Trimming took 3 bases from V and 9 from J, leaving 15 bases between them. The CDR3 region has the DNA TGTGCCAGCAGTTATGGAACGGGCCGGGGTTCACCCCTCCACTTT. It codes for CASSYGTGRGSPLHF.

The chain joins TRBV5-4 to TRBJ1-4; 11 nucleotides agree with TRBD1. The trim removed 3 bases at V and 3 bases at J, leaving 4 bases unmatched. Germline CDR1 reads SGHNT; CDR2 reads YYREEE (reference sequence). The CDR3 spans 16 residues. CDR3 sequence reads: CASSWTGGAANEKLFF. CDR3 bases: TGTGCCAGCAGCTGGACAGGGGGCGCTGCTAATGAAAAACTGTTTTTT.

The chain couples TRBV5-6 to TRBJ1-3; the match to TRBD1 covers 8 bases. This CDR3 is 15 amino acids long. Trimming cost V 6 bases and J 7 bases; bases outside gene matches: 12. Per the germline V gene, CDR1 is SGHDT and CDR2 is YYEEEE. The CDR3 DNA follows: TGTGCCAGCACCCCTCGACAGGGGATGCTCAACACCATATATTTT. Its translation is CASTPRQGMLNTIYF.

CDR3 region: CASSQVELMADTQYF. The CDR3 DNA follows: TGTGCCAGCAGCCAAGTGGAACTAATGGCAGATACGCAGTATTTT. The V call is TRBV3-1 (or the pseudogene TRBV3-2), the J call TRBJ2-3; no firm D call. Germline CDR1 and CDR2: LGHDT and YNNKEL (reference sequence). Trimming cost V 1 base and J 4 bases, with 12 bases left between them. The CDR3 runs to 15 residues.

The V call is TRBV28, the J call TRBJ2-1; D unresolved. V lost 2 bases and J lost 8, with 7 bases in between. The CDR3 is 12 amino acids. Germline CDR1 MDHEN, CDR2 SYDVKM. The CDR3 sequence: CASSLPGYEQFF. As DNA, the CDR3 is TGTGCCAGCAGTTTACCCGGGTATGAGCAGTTCTTC.

This chain connects TRBV25-1 to TRBJ2-7; D is unresolved. Trimming left V 6 bases short and J 2 bases short, with 8 bases between. The germline V gene has CDR1 MGHDK and CDR2 SYGVNS. CDR3 length: 12 residues. The CDR3 sequence is CASRLETYEQYF. CDR3 DNA: TGTGCCAGCAGATTGGAGACCTACGAGCAGTACTTC.

The J gene is TRBJ2-4, the V gene TRBV29-1, with D possibly matching TRBD2 (6 bases). The CDR3 extends over 14 amino acids. The V end was cut by 1 base, the J end by 3 bases, with 10 bases between. CDR1 and CDR2 (germline): SQVTM, ANQGSEA. The CDR3 loop reads CSVEVRGGKNIQYF. The CDR3 DNA reads TGCAGCGTTGAAGTCCGGGGAGGCAAAAACATTCAGTACTTC.

The CDR3 loop is CASSLGAGLGSPLHF. DNA for the CDR3: TGTGCCAGCAGCTTGGGTGCGGGACTCGGGTCACCCCTCCACTTT. The chain uses TRBV5-6 and TRBJ1-6, with D perhaps matching TRBD1 (5 bases). This CDR3 has 15 amino acids. V was clipped by 0 bases and J by 10 bases, with 14 bases between them. Germline V gene data show CDR1 as SGHDT and CDR2 as YYEEEE.

The genes are TRBV7-6 and TRBJ2-2; the D gene is possibly TRBD2 (7 bases). The CDR3 is 16 residues long. Trimming pared 1 base from V and 3 bases from J, leaving 12 bases between. CDR1 and CDR2 (germline): SGHVS, FNYEAQ. CDR3 DNA: TGTGCCAGCAGCTTAGTACGGGGGGCGGACACCGGGGAGCTGTTTTTT. It specifies CASSLVRGADTGELFF.

The V call is TRBV28, the J call TRBJ2-4, with a weak D call TRBD2 (5 bases). Germline V gene sequence: CDR1 MDHEN, CDR2 SYDVKM. The V gene lost 2 bases and the J gene lost 0 bases, with 11 bases spanning the gap. There are 16 residues in the CDR3. CDR3: CASSLGGLIAKNIQYF. CDR3 nucleotide sequence: TGTGCCAGCAGTTTAGGAGGACTTATAGCCAAAAACATTCAGTACTTC.

V is TRBV29-1 and J is TRBJ2-3, with D hard to call. CDR1 and CDR2 (germline): SQVTM, ANQGSEA. CDR3 length: 12 residues. Trimming left V 4 bases short and J 2 bases short, with 7 bases between. The CDR3 reads CSVAPDTDTQYF. CDR3 DNA sequence: TGCAGCGTTGCTCCAGACACAGATACGCAGTATTTT.

The chain uses TRBV4-1 and TRBJ1-4, with a tentative D call TRBD1 (5 bases). V was cut by 4 bases and J by 8 bases, with 17 bases left in between. The germline gives CDR1 MGHRA, CDR2 YSYEKL. The CDR3 covers 15 residues. The CDR3 loop is CASSRGGRELEKLFF. The CDR3 DNA sequence: TGCGCCAGCAGCCGCGGGGGGAGGGAACTGGAAAAACTGTTTTTT.

The chain joins TRBV20-1 to TRBJ2-7; the D is unclear. Per germline, CDR1 DFQATT and CDR2 SNEGSKA (reference sequence). The CDR3 runs 12 residues. V was trimmed by 6 bases and J by 3 bases, leaving 12 bases between them. The CDR3 nucleotides read TGCAGTGCCAGTGATCCGGGCTACGAGCAGTACTTC. It encodes CSASDPGYEQYF.

The rearrangement joins TRBV2 to TRBJ2-2, with TRBD1 as a possible D gene (6 bases). Germline V gene sequence: CDR1 SNHLY, CDR2 FYNNEI. This CDR3 has 14 amino acids. Trimming shortened V by 6 bases and J by 6 bases, and 14 bases separated the two germline ends. The CDR3 region has the DNA TGTGCCAGCAGGATCGGGACACTCCCCGGGGAGCTGTTTTTT. Residues: CASRIGTLPGELFF.

The chain joins TRBV5-5 to TRBJ1-2, with a tentative D call TRBD1 (5 bases). The CDR3 runs 15 residues. Germline lookup yields CDR1 SGHKS and CDR2 YYEKEE (reference sequence). Between the trimmed V and J ends, which lost 0 bases and 3 bases, there was a span of 12 bases. Here the CDR3 reads CASSLGAGTDYGYTF. DNA of the CDR3: TGTGCCAGCAGCTTGGGGGCGGGGACCGACTATGGCTACACCTTC.

CDR3 nucleotide sequence: TGTGCCAGCGGCCACAGGTCTAACTATGGCTACACCTTC. This encodes CASGHRSNYGYTF. The chain links TRBV12-3 or TRBV12-4 to TRBJ1-2; tentative D call: TRBD1 (5 bases). The V end lost 8 bases, the J end lost 0 bases, and 10 bases lay between the germline ends. The CDR3 totals 13 residues.

This chain links TRBV30 with TRBJ1-6; D remains ambiguous. V was pared by 5 bases and J by 3 bases, with 8 bases between. The CDR3 is 13 amino acids. Germline V gives CDR1 GTSNPN, CDR2 SVGIG (reference sequence). Here the CDR3 reads CAWLGSYNSPLHF. In nucleotides, the CDR3 is TGTGCCTGGCTTGGCAGCTATAATTCACCCCTCCACTTT.

V usage is TRBV19 and J usage is TRBJ2-2, with no clear D. V was clipped by 6 bases and J by 0 bases, with 17 bases between them. Germline V gene sequence: CDR1 LNHDA, CDR2 SQIVND (reference sequence). This CDR3 spans 17 amino acids. CDR3 sequence reads: CASSLLFSFPNTGELFF. For the CDR3, the DNA is TGTGCCAGTAGCCTACTCTTCTCGTTTCCGAACACCGGGGAGCTGTTTTTT.

The V and J genes are TRBV5-1 and TRBJ2-5; TRBD1 matches 8 bases. With V trimmed by 5 bases and J by 3 bases, 3 bases remained unmatched. Germline CDR1 and CDR2: SGHRS and YFSETQ. The CDR3 contains 13 residues. This chain's CDR3 is CASRGTGEETQYF. CDR3 nucleotides: TGCGCCAGCAGGGGGACAGGCGAAGAGACCCAGTACTTC.

The chain has TRBV6-5 and TRBJ1-2, with 7 bases that match TRBD1. CDR3 length: 13 residues. Germline CDR1 MNHEY, CDR2 SVGAGI. V was pared by 4 bases and J by 4 bases, with 3 bases of the junction left unmatched. The CDR3 bases are TGTGCCAGCAGTTTGGGACAGACCTATGGCTACACCTTC. Translating gives CASSLGQTYGYTF.

The genes are TRBV5-8 and TRBJ1-2; 8 bases fit TRBD1. Germline assignment: CDR1 SGHTS and CDR2 YDEGEE. V shed 4 bases, J shed 7 bases, and the junction held 9 bases outside the gene matches. The CDR3 has 14 residues. CDR3 DNA: TGTGCCAGCAGCGTCGGACAGGGAAGCTCTGGCTACACCTTC. Encoded protein: CASSVGQGSSGYTF.

This chain links TRBV2 with TRBJ1-1, with D possibly being TRBD1 (5 bases). CDR1 is SNHLY and CDR2 is FYNNEI in the germline V gene. CDR3 size: 13 residues. V lost 8 bases and J lost 2, with 12 bases in between. Written as DNA, the CDR3 is TGTGCCAGCCTAAAGGGGCCTAACACTGAAGCTTTCTTT. It codes for CASLKGPNTEAFF.

This CDR3 is CASSSGTSNSPLHF. For the CDR3, the DNA is TGTGCCAGTAGTTCCGGGACTTCTAATTCACCCCTCCACTTT. The chain combines TRBV19 with TRBJ1-6, with TRBD1 as a possible D gene (5 bases). The CDR3 loop spans 14 amino acids. V dropped 5 bases and J dropped 6 bases, with 11 bases sitting between them. Per the germline V gene, CDR1 is LNHDA and CDR2 is SQIVND (reference sequence).

J is TRBJ1-3 and V is TRBV27; no reliable D call. The CDR3 consists of 15 residues. V gave up 5 bases and J gave up 2 bases, with 13 bases separating them. Germline V gene lookup returns CDR1 MNHEY and CDR2 SMNVEV (reference sequence). CDR3 region: CASSPSYVTGNTIYF. For the CDR3, the DNA is TGTGCCAGCAGTCCTAGTTATGTGACTGGAAACACCATATATTTT.

For this clone: At one boundary the junction diverges from the germline segment, which might be a read error. The chain combines TRBV30 with TRBJ2-4, with 9 bases fitting TRBD1. Germline V gene lookup returns CDR1 GTSNPN and CDR2 SVGIG (reference sequence). The CDR3 runs to 13 residues. The CDR3 region has the DNA TGTGCCTGGAGGGAACCGGGACAGGGTTTAGCGAACTTC. Its protein is CAWREPGQGLANF. The full variable domain, completed using reference TRBV30 and TRBJ2-4, is SQTIHQWPATLVQPVGSPLSLECTVEGTSNPNLYWYRQAAGRGLQLLFYSVGIGQISSEVPQNLSASRPQDRQFILSSKKLLLSDSGFYLCAWREPGQGLANFGAGTRLSVL.

This rearrangement joins TRBV27 to TRBJ2-3; 7 bases line up with TRBD2. CDR3 length equals 13 residues. The ends lost 6 bases at V and 6 bases at J; junction bases unmatched: 6. Germline loops: CDR1 MNHEY, CDR2 SMNVEV (reference sequence). The CDR3 is CASRFFGGDTQYF. CDR3 bases: TGTGCCAGCAGGTTCTTCGGGGGGGATACGCAGTATTTT.

The chain is built from TRBV5-5 and TRBJ1-2; TRBD1 is a possible D gene (5 bases). The CDR3 totals 14 residues. Germline values: CDR1 SGHKS, CDR2 YYEKEE (reference sequence). V was pared by 0 bases and J by 4 bases, with 10 bases between. DNA for the CDR3: TGTGCCAGCAGCTTGGGGACCGACAGCTATGGCTACACCTTC. It specifies CASSLGTDSYGYTF.